These 3 T cell receptor beta chains came from one sample sequenced in a study of T cells in Graves' hyperthyroidism and ophthalmopathy. Amplification of TCR beta CDR3 regions used RNA as the template. An initial round of RT-PCR targeting the TCR CDR3 relied on the HTBI primer set. TCRdb used MiXCR to reprocess the multiplex PCR reads, holding one entry per CDR3 protein. Found here are 750,000 to 900,000 distinct CDR3 sequences, around 38% of them singletons; the top ten hold more than 7%. The sample taken for sequencing was blood. The receptors here all came from a man younger than 30 with Graves' hyperthyroidism.

The chain has TRBV15 and TRBJ1-4; TRBD1 matches at 9 bases. CDR1 LNHNV and CDR2 YYDKDF come from the germline V gene (reference sequence). Trimming took 3 bases from V and 6 from J; bases not matched to a gene: 8. The CDR3 length is 16 residues. Here the CDR3 reads CATSSEGTGRDEKLFF. CDR3 coding DNA: TGTGCCACCAGCAGCGAAGGGACAGGGCGCGATGAAAAACTGTTTTTT.

The chain joins TRBV27 to TRBJ1-2; tentatively, D is TRBD1 (6 bases). V dropped 5 bases and J dropped 2 bases, with 15 bases sitting between them. Germline CDR1 MNHEY, CDR2 SMNVEV (reference sequence). The CDR3 is made up of 15 amino acids. The CDR3 region has the DNA TGTGCCAGCAGTCTCCGAGGGGGAGGGAACTATGGCTACACCTTC. Its translation is CASSLRGGGNYGYTF.

This clonotype came up many times. V gene TRBV5-1 combines with J gene TRBJ2-6, with D possibly TRBD2 on 5 matching bases. The CDR3 covers 14 residues. The germline gives CDR1 SGHRS, CDR2 YFSETQ. V gave up 3 bases and J gave up 11 bases, with 15 bases separating them. CDR3 bases: TGCGCCAGCAGCTCGGGGTCGTCCGCCGACGTCCTGACTTTC. This translates into CASSSGSSADVLTF.